Below, one T cell receptor beta chain is given with its context. This clone was observed a handful of times. The clone's antigen remains unknown. One base away there is no much larger clone; base qualities are not given. The collaborating institutions used their own protocols to collect whole blood in K2EDTA tubes. For TCRbeta analysis, collaborator samples were shipped as frozen whole blood, as isolated PBMCs, or as DNA extracted from either sample type. The CDR3 measures 14 amino acids from cysteine to phenylalanine. CDR3 DNA only is kept here, 42 bases in frame from base 1. Via the germline V gene, CDR1 is MNHEY and CDR2 SVGAGI. The junction shows trimming of 7 bases on V and 4 bases on J, plus 16 bases between the germline ends. The immunoSEQ Assay, a bias-controlled multiplex PCR, was used to amplify TCRbeta CDR3 regions from genomic DNA. In the original analysis: The number of nucleated cells in each sample was estimated from the amplification of reference gene primers within the assay. To quantify the absolute abundance of each unique TCRbeta CDR3 rearrangement, sequence reads were collapsed and filtered. For each sample, productive Simpson clonality was calculated by taking the square root of Simpson's diversity index across productive rearrangements. TCRdb re-hosts the immuneACCESS table, in-frame sequences only. Its copies lack some clones; in the studies checked, an unresolved V gene accounts for under half of them, and the cause for the rest is not known. The V and J calls and the clone size are those of that table, but D and trimming were determined from the DNA. This sample is represented by about 230,000 clones; around nine tenths of them were singletons. Clones ranked in the top ten supply less than 3% of the sample.

These data belong to a study of blood T cell repertoires in COVID-19 (dated by TCRdb to the early 2020s). Context from the whole study: Samples from collaborators originated in the United States, Italy and Spain and spanned both the acute and convalescent phases of COVID-19. Where available, HLA class I and class II types were taken from metadata supplied by the sample provider and were not determined by assay-based typing. The repertoires were released in a freely available public database intended as a resource for research on the immune response to SARS-CoV-2. Samples were obtained from the ongoing ImmuneRACE study (first 160 participants) and from approximately 1,200 subjects provided by 6 global collaborators. The dataset comprised deeply sampled blood TCRbeta repertoires from subjects exposed to, actively infected with, or recovered from COVID-19. The material from the prospective study consisted of cDNA or gDNA derived from T cells, B-cell-depleted T cells, or PBMCs. Sample metadata almost always included a de-identified subject ID, COVID-19 status, age in years and sex.

Findings and caveats that apply to the study as a whole: Clinical and demographic metadata were provided uncurated, with the amount varying by source and participant.

Sequencing was performed on peripheral blood. This chain is built from TRBV6-5 and TRBJ2-5; a tentative D call is TRBD1 (6 bases match). The origin of this receptor is a woman between 55 and 75 years old with acute or convalescent COVID-19. The nucleotide sequence is given as TGTGCCAGCAAGGAAACAGGGTACCGAGAGACCCAGTACTTC. Its product reads: CASKETGYRETQYF.